This T cell receptor (beta chain) was captured in a study of OX40 agonist ivuxolimab in advanced cancers. Turning to the study itself: Patient treatment consisted of intravenous ivuxolimab administration every 2 weeks at 0.01 to 10 mg/kg. Antecedent anti-PD-1, anti-PD-L1 or anti-CTLA-4 therapy was permissible, with roughly 36% having received some. Whole-study results and caveats: At 0.1 to 3.0 mg/kg and by week 6, CD4+ and CD8+ T cells in the blood had expanded clonally.

Data came from immunoSEQ multiplex PCR; TCRdb stores just in-frame clones and leaves some out. The table shows tens of thousands of clones, with around 87% occurring only once. Note on this clone: Antigen unknown.

V was cut by 0 bases and J by 0 bases, with 6 bases left in between. The CDR3 contains 15 residues. Per germline, CDR1 MNHNY and CDR2 SVGAGI (reference sequence). The material was CD4+ or CD8+ T cells sorted from blood, obtained in a trial of the OX40 agonist ivuxolimab. The V gene is TRBV6-6, the J gene TRBJ1-5; D remains ambiguous. This receptor was taken from an adult with an advanced solid tumor such as melanoma, head and neck, liver or kidney cancer. CDR3 coding DNA: TGTGCCAGCAGTTACTCATGGAATAGCAATCAGCCCCAGCATTTT. This gives the protein CASSYSWNSNQPQHF.